A single sample is the source of the 13 T cell receptor beta chains below, sequenced in a study of cytomegalovirus exposure and HLA in healthy donors. Primers: 60 Vbeta forward and 13 Jbeta reverse. The repertoire was sequenced with immunoSEQ multiplex PCR; TCRdb's copy has only in-frame clones and lacks some. The table lists over 150,000 clones, 75% of them singletons. The sample was PBMCs. These receptors all stem from a man aged 18 to 30 in good health and CMV-seronegative.

V and J are TRBV7-6 and TRBJ2-7; tentative D call: TRBD2 (6 bases). Looked up from germline, CDR1 is SGHVS and CDR2 is FNYEAQ. The CDR3 totals 15 residues. V was pared by 5 bases and J by 3 bases, with 17 bases between. CDR3 amino acids: CASSAGTPDGYEQYF. The CDR3 nucleotides are TGTGCCAGCAGCGCCGGGACTCCGGATGGCTACGAGCAGTACTTC.

The chain recombines TRBV19 with TRBJ2-2; D might be TRBD2 (7 bases). Germline V gene data show CDR1 as LNHDA and CDR2 as SQIVND (reference sequence). Trimming took 1 base from V and 7 from J, leaving 16 bases between them. The CDR3 length is 16 residues. The CDR3 nucleotides read TGTGCCAGTAGTATAGCCCCCCGGGGGGCTGGCGGGGAGCTGTTTTTT. This codes for CASSIAPRGAGGELFF.

The chain joins TRBV28 to TRBJ2-4; 11 bases agree with TRBD2. The CDR3 contains 20 residues. V was pared by 9 bases and J by 0 bases, with 19 bases of the junction left unmatched. CDR1 and CDR2 from the germline V gene are MDHEN and SYDVKM. CDR3 sequence: CARTTWAVAGGILAKNIQYF. The DNA for the CDR3 is TGTGCCAGAACGACTTGGGCGGTAGCGGGAGGGATCCTAGCCAAAAACATTCAGTACTTC.

The V and J genes are TRBV7-9 and TRBJ2-7; 16 positions agree with TRBD2. Germline-derived CDR1 and CDR2 are SEHNR and FQNEAQ (reference sequence). V was pared by 5 bases and J by 7 bases, with 5 bases of the junction left unmatched. CDR3 length: 15 amino acids. The CDR3 protein is CASSPGTSGGEEQYF. The CDR3 nucleotides are TGTGCCAGCAGCCCCGGGACTAGCGGGGGGGAAGAGCAGTACTTC. The full variable domain, in which reference TRBV7-9 and TRBJ2-7 provide the parts outside the CDR3, is DTGVSQNPRHKITKRGQNVTFRCDPISEHNRLYWYRQTLGQGPEFLTYFQNEAQLEKSRLLSDRFSAERPKGSFSTLEIQRTEQGDSAMYLCASSPGTSGGEEQYFGPGTRLTVT.

This clone was counted a single time. The chain has TRBV27 and TRBJ2-1, with 10 bases matching TRBD2. Germline V gene lookup returns CDR1 MNHEY and CDR2 SMNVEV (reference sequence). V lost 3 bases to trimming and J lost 9 bases; unmatched junction nucleotides: 17. The CDR3 runs to 18 residues. CDR3 in DNA: TGTGCCAGCAGTTTCGGGCTGGGGGGGCTAGCGGGAGTGAGTGAGCAGTTCTTC. It yields the protein CASSFGLGGLAGVSEQFF.

The gene calls are TRBV29-1 and TRBJ1-1; the D is unclear. Germline loops: CDR1 SQVTM, CDR2 ANQGSEA. V lost 4 bases and J 0 bases, leaving 9 bases between the germline ends. This CDR3 comprises 13 residues. The CDR3 region is CSVANFLNTEAFF. CDR3 DNA: TGCAGCGTTGCTAATTTTCTGAACACTGAAGCTTTCTTT.

On this clone: This sample includes further DNA sequences coding for the same CDR3. V and J are TRBV6-5 and TRBJ1-1, with 7 bases identical to TRBD1. Germline CDR1 is MNHEY and CDR2 is SVGAGI. Losses at the gene ends were 8 bases for V and 1 base for J; bases not matched to a gene: 10. The CDR3 is 15 amino acids. CDR3 residues: CASGSTGVENTEAFF. CDR3 in DNA: TGTGCCAGCGGCTCTACAGGGGTCGAGAACACTGAAGCTTTCTTT.

The rearrangement joins TRBV7-2 to TRBJ2-5, with D unresolved. CDR3 size: 14 residues. V was clipped by 3 bases and J by 2 bases, with 10 bases between them. Germline lookup yields CDR1 SGHTA and CDR2 FQGNSA. In DNA, the CDR3 is TGTGCCAGCAGCTTTTACCGAACTCAAGAGACCCAGTACTTC. This codes for CASSFYRTQETQYF.

CDR3 sequence: CASSSPGQGSTEAFF. CDR3 DNA sequence: TGTGCCAGCAGTTCCCCCGGACAGGGAAGCACTGAAGCTTTCTTT. V is TRBV28 and J is TRBJ1-1, with 8 bases fitting TRBD1. With V trimmed by 4 bases and J by 4 bases, 8 bases remained unmatched. CDR3 length: 15 amino acids. CDR1 MDHEN and CDR2 SYDVKM come from the germline V gene.

In this sample, this clone turned up a few times. The chain uses TRBV29-1 and TRBJ2-1; 13 bases are a match to TRBD2. This CDR3 has 15 amino acids. Germline CDR1 SQVTM, CDR2 ANQGSEA. V lost 5 bases and J lost 4; bases outside the gene matches: 5. The CDR3, as DNA: TGCAGCGTTACACGGGGACTAGCGGGGTACAATGAGCAGTTCTTC. Translation: CSVTRGLAGYNEQFF.

V is TRBV28 and J is TRBJ1-1; D is ambiguous. The length of the CDR3 is 15 residues. Trimming took off 5 bases at V and 4 bases at J, with 17 bases between the two ends. CDR1 and CDR2 from the germline V gene are MDHEN and SYDVKM. Here the CDR3 reads CASSPPREESTEAFF. The CDR3 region has the DNA TGTGCCAGCAGTCCTCCCCGGGAGGAAAGCACTGAAGCTTTCTTT.

The V and J genes are TRBV10-3 and TRBJ2-2; possible D gene TRBD2, 6 bases. Germline loops: CDR1 ENHRY, CDR2 SYGVKD. The germline V and J ends were trimmed by 2 bases and 3 bases, with 13 bases remaining between them. This CDR3 has 16 residues. CDR3 protein: CAISEPMRDYTGELFF. The DNA for the CDR3 is TGTGCCATCAGTGAGCCTATGAGGGACTACACCGGGGAGCTGTTTTTT.

The chain uses TRBV28 and TRBJ1-2; D is undetermined. V shed 4 bases and J shed 6 bases, with 9 bases lying between them. Germline V gives CDR1 MDHEN, CDR2 SYDVKM. This CDR3 is 12 amino acids long. CDR3 in amino acids: CASSSRDDGYTF. CDR3 sequence (DNA): TGTGCCAGCAGTTCCCGGGATGATGGCTACACCTTC.